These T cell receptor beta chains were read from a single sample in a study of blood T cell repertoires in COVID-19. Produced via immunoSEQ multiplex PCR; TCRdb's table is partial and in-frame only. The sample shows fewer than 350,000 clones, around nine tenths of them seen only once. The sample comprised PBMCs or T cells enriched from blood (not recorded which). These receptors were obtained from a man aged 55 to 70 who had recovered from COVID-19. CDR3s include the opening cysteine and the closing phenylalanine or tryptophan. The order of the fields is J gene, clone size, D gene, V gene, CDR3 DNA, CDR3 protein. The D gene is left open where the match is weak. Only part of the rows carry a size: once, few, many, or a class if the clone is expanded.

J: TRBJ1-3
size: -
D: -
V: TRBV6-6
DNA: TGTGCCAGCAAAGGACAGCGCTCTGGAAACACCATATATTTT
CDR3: CASKGQRSGNTIYF

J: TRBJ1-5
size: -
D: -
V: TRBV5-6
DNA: TGTGCCAGCAGCTTGGGGGCCCGAAATCAGCCCCAGCATTTT
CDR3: CASSLGARNQPQHF

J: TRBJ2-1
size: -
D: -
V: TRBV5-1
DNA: TGCGCCAGCAGCTGGGGGGTTGATGAGCAGTTCTTC
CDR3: CASSWGVDEQFF

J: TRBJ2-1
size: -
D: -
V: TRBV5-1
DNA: TGCGCCAGCAGCTTCAGGCCCCGTGCGGAGCAACTAGAGGGCAATGAGCAGTTCTTC
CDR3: CASSFRPRAEQLEGNEQFF

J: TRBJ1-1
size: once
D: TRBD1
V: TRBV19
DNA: TGTGCCAGTAGTGCCCGACAGGGCCCCGTATTTGAAGCTTTCTTT
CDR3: CASSARQGPVFEAFF

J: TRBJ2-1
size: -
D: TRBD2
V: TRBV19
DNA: TGTGCCAGTAGTATAGATGGACTAGCGGGAGGTTACAATGAGCAGTTCTTC
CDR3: CASSIDGLAGGYNEQFF

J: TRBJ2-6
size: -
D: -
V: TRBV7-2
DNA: TGTGCCAGCAGCTTAGTAGGGGCCAACGTCCTGACTTTC
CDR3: CASSLVGANVLTF

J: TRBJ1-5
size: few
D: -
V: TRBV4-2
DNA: TGTGCCAGCAGCCAAGATTCCGGGAATAGCAATCAGCCCCAGCATTTT
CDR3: CASSQDSGNSNQPQHF

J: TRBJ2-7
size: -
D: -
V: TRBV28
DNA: TGTGCCAGCAGGGGCTACTACGAGCAGTACTTC
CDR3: CASRGYYEQYF

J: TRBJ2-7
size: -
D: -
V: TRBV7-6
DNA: TGTGCCAGCAGCGGCGAGGAGAGCTCCTACGAGCAGTACTTC
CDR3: CASSGEESSYEQYF

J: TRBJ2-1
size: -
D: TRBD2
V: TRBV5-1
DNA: TGCGCCAGCAGCCCGCTTACTAGCGGTTACAATGAGCAGTTCTTC
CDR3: CASSPLTSGYNEQFF

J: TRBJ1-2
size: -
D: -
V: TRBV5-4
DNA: TGTGCCAGCAGCTCGAACCCCTCCCCCGGGGTAGGGAATGGCTACACCTTC
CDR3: CASSSNPSPGVGNGYTF

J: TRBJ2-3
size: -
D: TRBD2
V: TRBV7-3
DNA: TGTGCCAGCAGCTTAAGCCCTGGACTAGCGGGAGATCAAGATACGCAGTATTTT
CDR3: CASSLSPGLAGDQDTQYF

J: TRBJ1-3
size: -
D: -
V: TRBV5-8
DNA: TGTGCCAGCAGGCTACAGGGATCAGGAAACACCATATATTTT
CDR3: CASRLQGSGNTIYF

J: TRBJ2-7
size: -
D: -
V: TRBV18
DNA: TGTGCCAGCTCACCAACCCTCAGGGGCCCCTACGAGCAGTACTTC
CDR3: CASSPTLRGPYEQYF

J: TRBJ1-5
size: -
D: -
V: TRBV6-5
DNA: TGTGCCAGCAGACTGACAGATTATAGCAATCAGCCCCAGCATTTT
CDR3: CASRLTDYSNQPQHF

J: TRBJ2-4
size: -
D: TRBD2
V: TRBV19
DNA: TGTGCCAGTAGTGTATTGACTAGCGGGATTCGAAACATTCAGTACTTC
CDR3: CASSVLTSGIRNIQYF

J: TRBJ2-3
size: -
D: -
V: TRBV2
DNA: TGTGCCAGCAGAGACGGTCTAGCCCTACATTACGATACGCAGTATTTT
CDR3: CASRDGLALHYDTQYF

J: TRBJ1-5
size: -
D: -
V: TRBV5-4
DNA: TGTGCCAGCAGCCTAGACGGATATAGCAATCAGCCCCAGCATTTT
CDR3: CASSLDGYSNQPQHF

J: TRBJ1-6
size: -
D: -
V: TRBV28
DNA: TGTGCCAGCAGAGGGGTCGGATCACCCCTCCACTTT
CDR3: CASRGVGSPLHF

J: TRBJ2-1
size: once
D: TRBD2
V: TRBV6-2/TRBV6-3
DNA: TGTGCCAGCAGTTACCTGGGACTAGCGGGACGGGGTAGATCCTACAATGAGCAGTTCTTC
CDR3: CASSYLGLAGRGRSYNEQFF

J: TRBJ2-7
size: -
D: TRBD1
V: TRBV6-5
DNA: TGTGCCAGCAACGGACAGGGTTCCTACGAGCAGTACTTC
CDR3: CASNGQGSYEQYF

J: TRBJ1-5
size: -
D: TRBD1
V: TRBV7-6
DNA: TGTGCCAGCAGCTCAGGGACAGGGACAGGTCAGCCCCAGCATTTT
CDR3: CASSSGTGTGQPQHF

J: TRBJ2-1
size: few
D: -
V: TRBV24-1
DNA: TGTGCCACCAGTGATTTCGCCCAGACAGGGAGGCTTGAGCAGTTCTTC
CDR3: CATSDFAQTGRLEQFF

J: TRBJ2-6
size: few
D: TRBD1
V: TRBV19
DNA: TGTGCCAGTAGTGAACAGGGGGATTACTCTGGGGCCAACGTCCTGACTTTC
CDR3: CASSEQGDYSGANVLTF

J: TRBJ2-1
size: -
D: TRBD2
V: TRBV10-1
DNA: TGCGCCAGCAGTGAGTCGGGTAGCGGGAGAGGTCGCTGCAATGAGCAGTTCTTC
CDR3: CASSESGSGRGRCNEQFF

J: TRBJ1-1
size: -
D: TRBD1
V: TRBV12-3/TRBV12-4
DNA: TGTGCCAGCCAGACAGGGTGGGACACTGAAGCTTTCTTT
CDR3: CASQTGWDTEAFF

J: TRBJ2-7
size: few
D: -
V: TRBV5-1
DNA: TGCGCCAGCAGCAGGTACAAGGGGACTGCGGACGAGCAGTACTTC
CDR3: CASSRYKGTADEQYF

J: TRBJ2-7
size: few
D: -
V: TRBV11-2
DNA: TGTGCCAGCAGCTTAAGTAGTGGCTACGAGCAGTACTTC
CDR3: CASSLSSGYEQYF

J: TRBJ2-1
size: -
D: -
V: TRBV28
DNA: TGTGCCAGCAGTTTAGGGGACACGCGAAGATACAATGAGCAGTTCTTC
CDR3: CASSLGDTRRYNEQFF

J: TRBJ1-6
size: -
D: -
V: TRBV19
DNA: TGTGCCAGTAGTATGGAGAACTCTCCCGGGCCCCTCCACTTT
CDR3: CASSMENSPGPLHF